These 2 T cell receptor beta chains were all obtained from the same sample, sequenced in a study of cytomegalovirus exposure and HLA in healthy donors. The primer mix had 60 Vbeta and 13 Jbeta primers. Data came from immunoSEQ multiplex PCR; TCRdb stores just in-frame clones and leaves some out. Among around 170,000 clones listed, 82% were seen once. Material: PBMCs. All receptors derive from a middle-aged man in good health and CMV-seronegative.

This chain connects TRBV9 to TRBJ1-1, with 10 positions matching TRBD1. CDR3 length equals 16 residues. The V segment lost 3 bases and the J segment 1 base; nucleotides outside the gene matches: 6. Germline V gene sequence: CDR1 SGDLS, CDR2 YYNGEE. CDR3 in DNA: TGTGCCAGCAGCGGGGTGAGGACAGGGGGGAACACTGAAGCTTTCTTT. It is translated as CASSGVRTGGNTEAFF.

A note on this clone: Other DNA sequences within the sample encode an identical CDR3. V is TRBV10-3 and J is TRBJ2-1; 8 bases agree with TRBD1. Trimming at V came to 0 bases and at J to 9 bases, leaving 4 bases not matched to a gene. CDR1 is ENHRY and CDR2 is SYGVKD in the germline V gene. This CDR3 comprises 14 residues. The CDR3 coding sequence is TGTGCCATCAGTGAGTCACAGGGGGGAGGTGAGCAGTTCTTC. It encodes CAISESQGGGEQFF.